This record covers a single T cell receptor (beta chain). Data came from immunoSEQ multiplex PCR; TCRdb stores just in-frame clones and leaves some out. The sample includes roughly 50,000 clones, 95% to 96% seen only once; the top ten take around 1.9%. The data are from a study of control samples from healthy donors and cancer patients. The germline gives CDR1 MGHRA, CDR2 YSYEKL. V lost 1 base to trimming and J lost 1 base, with 7 bases between them. CDR3 length equals 14 residues. This clonotype was sampled from a woman between 25 and 40 years old in good health. This chain links TRBV4-1 with TRBJ1-1; D gene ambiguous. Sequencing was done on a sample of blood. The CDR3 sequence is CASSQANRNTEAFF. In nucleotides, the CDR3 is TGCGCCAGCAGCCAAGCTAACAGGAACACTGAAGCTTTCTTT.